This record concerns one T cell receptor beta chain sequence. Its antigen is unidentified. Profiled with immunoSEQ multiplex PCR; TCRdb holds only in-frame clones, not every one. This table has over 75,000 clones, approximately 91% appearing once. The record originates from a study of graft-versus-host responses after intestinal transplantation. On the study more broadly: Each of the recipients got a multivisceral, liver-intestinal, or isolated intestinal transplant. Recipients across the board were started on anti-thymocyte globulin induction, then kept on tacrolimus and steroids for around three years.

V shed 1 base, J shed 2 bases, and the junction held 7 bases outside the gene matches. This CDR3 region has 17 residues. The germline CDR1 and CDR2 sequences are MNHEY and SMNVEV (reference sequence). Study outcomes and limitations: The authors found GvH clones in recipient marrow, some appearing first in ileum or blood.

Specimen: unstimulated CD4+ T cells sorted from spleen or lymph node cells, collected before intestinal transplant. V is TRBV27 and J is TRBJ2-7, with TRBD1 matching 11 bases. This TCR was recovered from a human donor who received an intestinal transplant. The CDR3 nucleotides read TGTGCCAGCAGTTTATGGCGGGGGACAGGGGGGACCTACGAGCAGTACTTC. It specifies CASSLWRGTGGTYEQYF.